This T cell receptor beta chain was identified in a study of T cells after yellow fever vaccination. Germline CDR1 MGHRA, CDR2 YSYEKL. CDR3 size: 14 residues. The V end was cut by 3 bases, the J end by 8 bases, with 14 bases between. TCRdb called the 5' RACE reads again in MiXCR, with one record for every CDR3 protein. The data contain 45,000 to 65,000 distinct CDR3 sequences, 5% to 8.5% of them singletons. The chain employs TRBV4-1 and TRBJ2-1, with a tentative D call TRBD2 (5 bases). The origin of this receptor is a young man who received the YFV17D yellow fever vaccine. Sequenced here: CD8+ T cells not binding an NS4B(214-222) dextramer, sorted from PBMCs, sampled roughly 47 days after the first yellow fever vaccination. CDR3 protein: CASSQAQGLDEQFF. CDR3 nucleotide sequence: TGCGCCAGCAGCCAGGCCCAAGGACTGGATGAGCAGTTCTTC.